Listed below are T cell receptor beta chains from one sample, sequenced in a study of identical twins. TCRdb passed the 5' RACE reads through MiXCR, listing each CDR3 protein once. The data show a few hundred thousand distinct CDR3 sequences, with 9% to 15% seen just once and roughly 7% held by the top ten. These records were also assigned to another study, of yellow fever vaccine responses in identical twins.

Source material: CD8+ T cells sorted from blood. These receptors were taken from a woman aged 18-29 years in good health. Both conserved end residues are part of each CDR3. The order of the fields is V gene, clone size, D gene, J gene, CDR3 DNA, CDR3 protein. The D gene is left open where the match is weak. The size of a clone is reported for some rows only, either as once, few or many, or as a class for expanded clones.

V: TRBV6-5; size: few; D: .; J: TRBJ2-1; DNA: TGTGCCAGCAGTTACTCGAAACACACGAAAGATTACAATGAGCAGTTCTTC; CDR3: CASSYSKHTKDYNEQFF
V: TRBV15; size: .; D: TRBD1; J: TRBJ1-1; DNA: TGTGCCACCAGCAGAGATGGGACAGGGTGGACTGAAGCTTTCTTT; CDR3: CATSRDGTGWTEAFF
V: TRBV7-6; size: .; D: TRBD2; J: TRBJ2-2; DNA: TGTGCCAGCAGCCCCACTAGCGGGGGGTTCACCGGGGAGCTGTTTTTT; CDR3: CASSPTSGGFTGELFF
V: TRBV27; size: .; D: TRBD1; J: TRBJ1-2; DNA: TGTGCCAGCAGTCCGCAGGGGGCTAATGGCTACACCTTC; CDR3: CASSPQGANGYTF
V: TRBV7-9; size: few; D: TRBD2; J: TRBJ2-1; DNA: TGTGCCAGCAGCTCCTCAGCGGGAGCGTACAATGAGCAGTTCTTC; CDR3: CASSSSAGAYNEQFF
V: TRBV12-3/TRBV12-4; size: .; D: .; J: TRBJ2-2; DNA: TGTGCAATGGGCCCTAACAAAAACACCGGGGAGCTGTTTTTT; CDR3: CAMGPNKNTGELFF
V: TRBV7-9; size: .; D: .; J: TRBJ1-2; DNA: TGTGCCAGCAGCTCGACACAGGAATTCGACTATGGCTACACCTTC; CDR3: CASSSTQEFDYGYTF
V: TRBV7-7; size: few; D: TRBD2; J: TRBJ2-3; DNA: TGTGCCAGCAGCCCGGGACTAGCGGGCACGCGGACAGATACGCAGTATTTT; CDR3: CASSPGLAGTRTDTQYF
V: TRBV28; size: few; D: TRBD1; J: TRBJ2-1; DNA: TGTGCCAGCAGTGCCCTCGACAGGGCCCCCTACAATGAGCAGTTCTTC; CDR3: CASSALDRAPYNEQFF
V: TRBV6-1; size: many; D: .; J: TRBJ2-5; DNA: TGTGCCAGCAGACTAGGACAAAGTTCGTATCAGACCCAGTACTTC; CDR3: CASRLGQSSYQTQYF
V: TRBV7-6; size: few; D: .; J: TRBJ2-2; DNA: TGTGCCAGCAGCTTAATCCCCCAGGGCCGAGCGAACACCGGGGAGCTGTTTTTT; CDR3: CASSLIPQGRANTGELFF
V: TRBV20-1; size: few; D: TRBD2; J: TRBJ2-1; DNA: TGCAGTGCTCTTTCCGGGACTAGCGGGGGAAATGAGCAGTTCTTC; CDR3: CSALSGTSGGNEQFF
V: TRBV4-1; size: .; D: TRBD1; J: TRBJ1-4; DNA: TGCGCCAGCAGCACGCGGGACAGAACGAATGAAAAACTGTTTTTT; CDR3: CASSTRDRTNEKLFF
V: TRBV19; size: .; D: .; J: TRBJ2-7; DNA: TGTGCCAGTAGTATCAACGTACAGCCTACCCCCTACGAGCAGTACTTC; CDR3: CASSINVQPTPYEQYF
V: TRBV2; size: few; D: .; J: TRBJ2-7; DNA: TGTGCCAGCAGACCATCACGGGACGAGCAGTACTTC; CDR3: CASRPSRDEQYF
V: TRBV6-1; size: .; D: .; J: TRBJ2-3; DNA: TGTGCCAGCGGTTATTGGTATTTT; CDR3: CASGYWYF
V: TRBV10-1; size: .; D: .; J: TRBJ2-1; DNA: TGCGCCAGCAGTACTGCGCCCAGCTCCTACAATGAGCAGTTCTTC; CDR3: CASSTAPSSYNEQFF
V: TRBV20-1; size: many; D: .; J: TRBJ1-6; DNA: TGCAGTGCTAGAGATATTTGGGCGGAGAGCTCCTATAATTCACCCCTCCACTTT; CDR3: CSARDIWAESSYNSPLHF
V: TRBV2; size: many; D: .; J: TRBJ1-2; DNA: TGTGCCAGCCGGGGGGATGGCTACACCTTC; CDR3: CASRGDGYTF
V: TRBV12-3/TRBV12-4; size: .; D: .; J: TRBJ2-6; DNA: TGTGCCAGCACTCCCCGGGCAGGCAAGTCTGGGGCCAACGTCCTGACTTTC; CDR3: CASTPRAGKSGANVLTF
V: TRBV14; size: .; D: .; J: TRBJ1-4; DNA: TGTGCCAGCAGCCAAACAGGAACAAATAATGAAAAACTGTTTTTT; CDR3: CASSQTGTNNEKLFF
V: TRBV7-2; size: few; D: .; J: TRBJ1-1; DNA: TGTGCCAGCAGCTTAGATCTGAACATGAACACTGAAGCTTTCTTT; CDR3: CASSLDLNMNTEAFF
V: TRBV3-1; size: .; D: .; J: TRBJ1-4; DNA: TGTGCCAGCATAGACAGGAGTGAAAAACTGTTTTTT; CDR3: CASIDRSEKLFF
V: TRBV9; size: many; D: .; J: TRBJ2-3; DNA: TGTGCCAGCAGTGTCGGCAGCGGCACAGATACGCAGTATTTT; CDR3: CASSVGSGTDTQYF
V: TRBV29-1; size: .; D: TRBD2; J: TRBJ2-1; DNA: TGCAGCGTTGAGATTGGACTAGCGGGTAATGAGCAGTTCTTC; CDR3: CSVEIGLAGNEQFF
V: TRBV28; size: few; D: TRBD1; J: TRBJ2-5; DNA: TGTGCCAGCAGACAGAACAGGGGTCGCGAGACCCAGTACTTC; CDR3: CASRQNRGRETQYF
V: TRBV29-1; size: .; D: .; J: TRBJ2-1; DNA: TGCAGCGTTCCAGAGACAGGTGAGCAGTTCTTC; CDR3: CSVPETGEQFF
V: TRBV15; size: .; D: .; J: TRBJ2-3; DNA: TGTGCCACCAGCAGAGAAGGCGGCGGTAGGGGCCCAGATACGCAGTATTTT; CDR3: CATSREGGGRGPDTQYF
V: TRBV4-1; size: few; D: .; J: TRBJ1-1; DNA: TGCGCCAGCAGCCAGGCTGACACTGAAGCTTTCTTT; CDR3: CASSQADTEAFF
V: TRBV5-6; size: .; D: TRBD1; J: TRBJ2-1; DNA: TGTGCCAGCAGCACGGACAGGGGGTATGAGCAGTTCTTC; CDR3: CASSTDRGYEQFF